These 18 T cell receptor beta chains were all obtained from the same sample, sequenced in a study of T cell responses to AZD1222 COVID-19 vaccine. TCRdb's table, derived via immunoSEQ multiplex PCR, lists solely in-frame clones and lacks some. This table holds some 140,000 clones, 86% found once. Sequenced material: peripheral blood, taken on day 0 of MenACWY control vaccination. The receptors here all came from an adult in good health.

The chain uses TRBV7-9 and TRBJ1-2; D is unresolved. V lost 5 bases, J lost 7 bases, and 20 bases lay in between. This CDR3 spans 15 amino acids. Germline CDR1 is SEHNR and CDR2 is FQNEAQ (reference sequence). CDR3 coding DNA: TGTGCCAGCAGCGATACAGACGTAGCACGGGGTGGCTACACCTTC. This codes for CASSDTDVARGGYTF.

The rearrangement links TRBV4-2 to TRBJ1-3, with no clear D. The CDR3 runs to 17 residues. CDR1 LGHNA and CDR2 YNFKEQ come from the germline V gene. V was pared by 0 bases and J by 0 bases, with 12 bases between. CDR3 coding DNA: TGTGCCAGCAGCCAAGATGGGCGGGGAAGCTCTGGAAACACCATATATTTT. Translation: CASSQDGRGSSGNTIYF.

The chain uses TRBV6-5 and TRBJ1-2; D is possibly TRBD1 (6 bases). The ends were cut back, 4 bases at V and 4 bases at J, with 10 bases in the middle. Germline assignment: CDR1 MNHEY and CDR2 SVGAGI. CDR3 size: 13 residues. CDR3 region: CASSLGGPYGYTF. In nucleotides, the CDR3 is TGTGCCAGCAGTTTGGGGGGGCCCTATGGCTACACCTTC.

CDR3: CSVELANWGDNEQFF. The CDR3 DNA follows: TGCAGCGTTGAGTTGGCCAATTGGGGGGACAATGAGCAGTTCTTC. The chain recombines TRBV29-1 with TRBJ2-1; D perhaps matches TRBD2 (6 bases). CDR1 and CDR2 (germline): SQVTM, ANQGSEA. CDR3 length: 15 residues. V was pared by 3 bases and J by 5 bases, with 17 bases between.

This clone was seen a handful of times. The chain carries TRBV28 and TRBJ1-1, with D perhaps matching TRBD1 (6 bases). Germline V gene data show CDR1 as MDHEN and CDR2 as SYDVKM. This CDR3 has 14 residues. Trimming removed 7 bases at V and 13 bases at J, with 25 bases between. The CDR3 loop is CASTGASAIKKVFF. The CDR3 DNA reads TGTGCCAGCACGGGGGCATCTGCGATCAAGAAGGTTTTCTTT. Variable domain in full (rest from reference TRBV28 and TRBJ1-1): DVKVTQSSRYLVKRTGEKVFLECVQDMDHENMFWYRQDPGLGLRLIYFSYDVKMKEKGDIPEGYSVSREKKERFSLILESASTNQTSMYLCASTGASAIKKVFFGQGTRLTVV.

The J gene is TRBJ2-2, the V gene TRBV4-2; weak D call: TRBD2 (5 bases). V was pared by 1 base and J by 4 bases, with 7 bases between. The germline gives CDR1 LGHNA, CDR2 YNFKEQ. The CDR3 contains 14 residues. CDR3 amino acids: CASSQALVTGELFF. In DNA form, the CDR3 reads TGTGCCAGCAGCCAAGCACTAGTCACCGGGGAGCTGTTTTTT.

Worth noting for this clone: Sequence at one end of the junction differs from germline and may be a read error. This chain uses TRBV3-1 (or the pseudogene TRBV3-2) with TRBJ1-2, with D maybe TRBD1 (6 bases). The CDR3 has 13 amino acids. Germline V gene lookup returns CDR1 LGHDT and CDR2 YNNKEL (reference sequence). The CDR3 region has the DNA TGTGCCAGCAGCCAAGATTGGGGGGGCCCCCCAGACTTC. This codes for CASSQDWGGPPDF.

This clone was seen more than once but under ten times. The gene calls are TRBV6-5 and TRBJ1-1; the D gene is possibly TRBD1 (5 bases). The V gene's germline CDR1 is MNHEY and CDR2 SVGAGI. The CDR3 has 15 residues. V was cut by 0 bases and J by 5 bases, with 13 bases left in between. CDR3 region: CASSYSPSGRTEAFF. The DNA of the CDR3 is TGTGCCAGCAGTTACTCCCCCTCAGGGAGGACTGAAGCTTTCTTT.

The chain joins TRBV21-1 to TRBJ1-1; the table gives TRBD1 as D, unverified against the DNA. TRBV21-1 is a listed pseudogene. The CDR3 is 18 residues long. CDR3 sequence: CASSSRDRGPRMNTEAFF. In DNA form, the CDR3 reads TGTGCCAGCAGCTCCCGGGACAGGGGGCCCAGAATGAACACTGAAGCTTTCTTT.

This clone was picked up a small number of times. This chain connects TRBV9 to TRBJ1-6, with no clear D. Germline assignment: CDR1 SGDLS and CDR2 YYNGEE. Trimming stripped 3 bases from V and 8 bases from J, with 9 bases between. The CDR3 has 13 residues. This chain's CDR3 is CASSAMRDSPLHF. Here the CDR3 DNA reads TGTGCCAGCAGCGCTATGAGGGATTCACCCCTCCACTTT.

The CDR3 is CASSAWGSYNSPLHF. The DNA for the CDR3 is TGTGCCAGCAGCGCGTGGGGCTCCTATAATTCACCCCTCCACTTT. The chain has TRBV11-2 and TRBJ1-6; D is unclear. Per the germline V gene, CDR1 is SGHAT and CDR2 is FQNNGV. The CDR3 runs to 15 residues. The V end lost 5 bases, the J end lost 0 bases, and 8 bases lay between the germline ends. The full variable domain, with the rest looked up from reference TRBV11-2 and TRBJ1-6, is EAGVAQSPRYKIIEKRQSVAFWCNPISGHATLYWYQQILGQGPKLLIQFQNNGVVDDSQLPKDRFSAERLKGVDSTLKIQPAKLEDSAVYLCASSAWGSYNSPLHFGNGTRLTVT.

The J gene is TRBJ1-6, the V gene TRBV5-4, with D possibly being TRBD1 (6 bases). The germline CDR1 and CDR2 sequences are SGHNT and YYREEE (reference sequence). This CDR3 has 13 amino acids. Trimming cost V 3 bases and J 8 bases, with 9 bases left between them. This CDR3 is CASSYNRDSPLHF. CDR3 coding DNA: TGTGCCAGCAGCTATAACAGGGATTCACCCCTCCACTTT.

The chain is built from TRBV6-4 and TRBJ1-2; D gene ambiguous. Germline V gene sequence: CDR1 MRHNA, CDR2 SNTAGT. The CDR3 consists of 10 residues. Trimming left V 3 bases short and J 8 bases short, with 4 bases between. The CDR3 loop reads CASSERGYTF. CDR3 in DNA: TGTGCCAGCAGTGAGCGAGGCTACACCTTC.

This chain links TRBV5-1 with TRBJ2-6, with TRBD2 matching 13 bases. The junction had 3 bases not matched to a gene; V was cut back by 0 bases and J by 0 bases. The CDR3 is 19 amino acids. CDR1 is SGHRS and CDR2 is YFSETQ in the germline V gene. This CDR3 is CASSLAGLAGSSGANVLTF. The CDR3, as DNA: TGCGCCAGCAGCTTGGCGGGACTAGCGGGGAGCTCTGGGGCCAACGTCCTGACTTTC. The full variable domain, completed using reference TRBV5-1 and TRBJ2-6, is KAGVTQTPRYLIKTRGQQVTLSCSPISGHRSVSWYQQTPGQGLQFLFEYFSETQRNKGNFPGRFSGRQFSNSRSEMNVSTLELGDSALYLCASSLAGLAGSSGANVLTFGAGSRLTVL.

The genes are TRBV5-4 and TRBJ2-2; D remains unclear. The CDR3 spans 15 residues. V lost 1 base and J 7 bases, leaving 14 bases between the germline ends. Germline V gene lookup returns CDR1 SGHNT and CDR2 YYREEE (reference sequence). The chain's CDR3 is CASSLISGSYGELFF. CDR3 coding DNA: TGTGCCAGCAGCTTGATTTCCGGATCCTACGGGGAGCTGTTTTTT.

The chain employs TRBV5-1 and TRBJ1-2; the match to TRBD1 covers 10 bases. Unmatched junction bases numbered 9, after V lost 4 bases and J lost 6 bases. Germline loops: CDR1 SGHRS, CDR2 YFSETQ. This CDR3 is built from 15 residues. The chain's CDR3 is CASSRGTGVYDGYTF. DNA for the CDR3: TGCGCCAGCAGCCGGGGGACAGGGGTATACGATGGCTACACCTTC. The full variable domain, its missing parts supplied by reference TRBV5-1 and TRBJ1-2, is KAGVTQTPRYLIKTRGQQVTLSCSPISGHRSVSWYQQTPGQGLQFLFEYFSETQRNKGNFPGRFSGRQFSNSRSEMNVSTLELGDSALYLCASSRGTGVYDGYTFGSGTRLTVV.

The genes are TRBV21-1 and TRBJ1-6. TRBV21-1 is described as a pseudogene. This CDR3 comprises 13 residues. The CDR3 DNA follows: TGTGCCAGCACCGGGAATGGGAATTCACCCCTCCACTTT. Translated: CASTGNGNSPLHF.

CDR3 sequence (DNA): TGTGCCTGGAGGGGGTTGAACACTGAAGCTTTCTTT. Encoded protein: CAWRGLNTEAFF. The rearrangement uses TRBV30 and TRBJ1-1; D is unresolved. Trimming stripped 3 bases from V and 0 bases from J, with 5 bases between. The CDR3 extends over 12 amino acids. In germline, CDR1 is GTSNPN, CDR2 SVGIG (reference sequence). Filled out from reference TRBV30 and TRBJ1-1, the complete variable domain reads SQTIHQWPATLVQPVGSPLSLECTVEGTSNPNLYWYRQAAGRGLQLLFYSVGIGQISSEVPQNLSASRPQDRQFILSSKKLLLSDSGFYLCAWRGLNTEAFFGQGTRLTVV.